The 7 T cell receptor beta chains in this list originate from one sample, sequenced in a study of T cell responses to AZD1222 COVID-19 vaccine. The assay was immunoSEQ multiplex PCR, and TCRdb's table has in-frame clones only and misses some. The sample carries 120,000 or so clones, approximately 90% recorded once. This specimen consisted of peripheral blood, obtained on day 0 of AZD1222 vaccination. These receptors were collected from an adult in good health.

This clone was recorded once. The chain is built from TRBV7-2 and TRBJ1-1; 9 bases fit TRBD1. CDR1 is SGHTA, CDR2 FQGNSA, per germline. The trim removed 4 bases at V and 4 bases at J, leaving 4 bases unmatched. The CDR3 length is 14 residues. The CDR3 nucleotides read TGTGCCAGCAGCTCACAGGGGGCCGGCACTGAAGCTTTCTTT. Translated, it gives CASSSQGAGTEAFF.

V and J are TRBV28 and TRBJ2-1, with TRBD1 as a possible D gene (5 bases). Trimming cost V 7 bases and J 4 bases, with 17 bases left between them. The CDR3 totals 15 residues. CDR1 is MDHEN and CDR2 is SYDVKM in the germline V gene. CDR3 bases: TGTGCCAGCAATCCCAGGCGGACACCATACAATGAGCAGTTCTTC. Amino acids: CASNPRRTPYNEQFF.

The rearrangement joins TRBV28 to TRBJ2-5; TRBD1 might be the D (6 bases). The V gene's germline CDR1 is MDHEN and CDR2 SYDVKM. CDR3 length equals 14 residues. Trimming shortened V by 5 bases and J by 1 base, and 11 bases separated the two germline ends. CDR3 sequence (DNA): TGTGCCAGCAGTCCCGGACAGACCCAAGAGACCCAGTACTTC. Translating gives CASSPGQTQETQYF.

The rearrangement links TRBV6-2 or TRBV6-3 to TRBJ2-1; no clear D gene. The ends were cut back, 5 bases at V and 10 bases at J, with 15 bases in the middle. The V gene's germline CDR1 is MNHEY and CDR2 SVGEGT. This CDR3 is 13 amino acids long. CDR3 sequence (DNA): TGTGCCAGCAGTACGATAACTCGCTCAGAGCAGTTCTTC. Its translation is CASSTITRSEQFF.

The J gene is TRBJ2-1, the V gene TRBV4-1, with 9 bases identical to TRBD2. Germline V gene lookup returns CDR1 MGHRA and CDR2 YSYEKL. There are 17 residues in the CDR3. The V segment lost 0 bases and the J segment 7 bases; nucleotides outside the gene matches: 10. The CDR3 DNA reads as TGCGCCAGCAGCCAAGAATTTGGGGCTAGCGGGATGAATGAGCAGTTCTTC. Protein product: CASSQEFGASGMNEQFF.

In its sample, this clone was seen a few times. The chain is built from TRBV28 and TRBJ2-7; 9 positions agree with TRBD1. The CDR3 is 15 amino acids. Germline CDR1 reads MDHEN; CDR2 reads SYDVKM. V dropped 9 bases and J dropped 6; count of bases not matched to a gene: 15. The CDR3 DNA reads TGTGCCAGTCACCACACCCGGGACAGGGCTGGCGAGCAGTACTTC. This translates into CASHHTRDRAGEQYF.

This clone was seen a single time. CDR3 nucleotides: TGTGCCAGCAGCTTCGTCCCCCGAGGCGAGCAGTACTTC. Translating it yields CASSFVPRGEQYF. The V and J genes are TRBV6-5 and TRBJ2-7, with D unresolved. The CDR3 extends over 13 amino acids. The V and J ends lost 6 bases and 6 bases respectively, with 15 bases between them. Looked up from germline, CDR1 is MNHEY and CDR2 is SVGAGI.